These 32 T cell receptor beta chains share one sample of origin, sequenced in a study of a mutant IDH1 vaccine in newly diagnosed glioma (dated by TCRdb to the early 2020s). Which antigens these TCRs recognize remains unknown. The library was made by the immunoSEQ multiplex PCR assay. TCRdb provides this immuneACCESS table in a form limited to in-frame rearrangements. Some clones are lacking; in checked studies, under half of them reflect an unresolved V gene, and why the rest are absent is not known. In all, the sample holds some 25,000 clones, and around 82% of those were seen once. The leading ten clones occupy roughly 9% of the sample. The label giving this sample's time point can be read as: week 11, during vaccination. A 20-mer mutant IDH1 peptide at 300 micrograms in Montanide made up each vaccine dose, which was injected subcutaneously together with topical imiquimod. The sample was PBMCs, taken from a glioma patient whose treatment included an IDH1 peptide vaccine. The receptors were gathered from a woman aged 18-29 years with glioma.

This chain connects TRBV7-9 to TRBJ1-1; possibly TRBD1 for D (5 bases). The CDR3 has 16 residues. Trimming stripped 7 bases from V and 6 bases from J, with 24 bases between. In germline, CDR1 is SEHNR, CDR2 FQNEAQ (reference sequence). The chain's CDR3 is CASTLGDKGTLAEAFF. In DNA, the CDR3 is TGTGCCAGCACCCTAGGAGACAAGGGGACCTTAGCTGAAGCTTTCTTT.

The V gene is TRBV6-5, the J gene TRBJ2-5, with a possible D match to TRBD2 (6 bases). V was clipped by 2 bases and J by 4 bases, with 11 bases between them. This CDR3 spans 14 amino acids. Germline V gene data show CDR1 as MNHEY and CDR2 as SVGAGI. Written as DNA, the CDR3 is TGTGCCAGCAGTTACCGCGGGGTAGCAGAGACCCAGTACTTC. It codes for CASSYRGVAETQYF.

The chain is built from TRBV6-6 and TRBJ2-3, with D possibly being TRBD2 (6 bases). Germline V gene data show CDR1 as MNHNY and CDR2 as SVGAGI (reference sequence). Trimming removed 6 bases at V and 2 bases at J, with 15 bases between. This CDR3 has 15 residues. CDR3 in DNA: TGTGCCAGCAGGGACCGGGCGGACTACACAGATACGCAGTATTTT. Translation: CASRDRADYTDTQYF.

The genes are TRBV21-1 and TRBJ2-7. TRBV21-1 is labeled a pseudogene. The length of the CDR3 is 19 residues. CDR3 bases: TGTGCCAGCAGCAAAGTCGACCCCTCTTTAGAGCCGGGCACCTACGAGCAGTACTTC. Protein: CASSKVDPSLEPGTYEQYF.

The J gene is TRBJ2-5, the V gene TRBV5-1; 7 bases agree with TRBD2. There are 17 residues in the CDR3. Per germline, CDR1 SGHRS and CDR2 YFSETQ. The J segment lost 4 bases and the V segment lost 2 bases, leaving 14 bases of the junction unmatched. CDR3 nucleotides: TGCGCCAGCAGCTTAAGCGTGGGAGGGATGGGGCCAGAGACCCAGTACTTC. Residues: CASSLSVGGMGPETQYF.

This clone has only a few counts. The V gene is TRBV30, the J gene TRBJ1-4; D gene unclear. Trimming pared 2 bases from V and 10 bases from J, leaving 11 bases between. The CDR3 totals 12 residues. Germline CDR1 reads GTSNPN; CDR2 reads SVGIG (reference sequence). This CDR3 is CAWSFEQRKLFF. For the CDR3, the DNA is TGTGCCTGGAGTTTTGAGCAGAGAAAACTGTTTTTT.

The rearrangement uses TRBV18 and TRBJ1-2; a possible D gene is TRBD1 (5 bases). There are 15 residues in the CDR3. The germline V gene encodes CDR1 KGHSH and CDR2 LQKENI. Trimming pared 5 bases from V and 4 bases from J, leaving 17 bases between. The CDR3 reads CASSTKGPDPYGYTF. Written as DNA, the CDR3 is TGTGCCAGCTCAACCAAGGGACCCGATCCCTATGGCTACACCTTC.

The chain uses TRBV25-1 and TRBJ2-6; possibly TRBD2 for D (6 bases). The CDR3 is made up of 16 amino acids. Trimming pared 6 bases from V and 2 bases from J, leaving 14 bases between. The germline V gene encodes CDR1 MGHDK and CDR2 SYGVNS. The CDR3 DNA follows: TGTGCCAGCAGCCCCTGGGGGGAACCTGGGGCCAACGTCCTGACTTTC. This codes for CASSPWGEPGANVLTF.

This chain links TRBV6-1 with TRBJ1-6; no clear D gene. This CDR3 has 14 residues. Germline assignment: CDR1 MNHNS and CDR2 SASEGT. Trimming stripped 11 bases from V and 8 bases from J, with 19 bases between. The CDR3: CALSAVLEHSPLHF. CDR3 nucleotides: TGTGCCTTATCGGCGGTTCTAGAGCATTCACCCCTCCACTTT.

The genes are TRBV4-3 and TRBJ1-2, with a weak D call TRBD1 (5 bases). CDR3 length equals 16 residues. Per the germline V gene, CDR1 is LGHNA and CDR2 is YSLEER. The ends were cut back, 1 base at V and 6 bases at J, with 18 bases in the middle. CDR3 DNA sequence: TGCGCCAGCAGCCAAGTACAATCGGGGGGGTACGATGGCTACACCTTC. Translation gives CASSQVQSGGYDGYTF.

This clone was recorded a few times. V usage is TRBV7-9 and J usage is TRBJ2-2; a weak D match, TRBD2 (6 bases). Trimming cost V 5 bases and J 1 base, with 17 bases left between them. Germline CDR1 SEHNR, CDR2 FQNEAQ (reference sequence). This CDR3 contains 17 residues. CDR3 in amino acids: CASSREWDLLNTGELFF. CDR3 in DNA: TGTGCCAGCAGCCGGGAGTGGGACCTACTGAACACCGGGGAGCTGTTTTTT.

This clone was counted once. CDR3 protein: CSASLPNEQFF. The CDR3 DNA sequence: TGCAGTGCTTCCCTCCCCAATGAGCAGTTCTTC. The V and J genes are TRBV20-1 and TRBJ2-1, with D unclear. Between the trimmed V and J ends, which lost 5 bases and 6 bases, there was a span of 8 bases. The germline gives CDR1 DFQATT, CDR2 SNEGSKA (reference sequence). This CDR3 comprises 11 residues.

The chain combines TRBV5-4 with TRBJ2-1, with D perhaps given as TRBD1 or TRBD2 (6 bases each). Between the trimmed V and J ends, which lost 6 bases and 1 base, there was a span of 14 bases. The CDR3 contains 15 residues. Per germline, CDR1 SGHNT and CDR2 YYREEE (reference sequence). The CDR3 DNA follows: TGTGCCAGCAAGGGGGGAACGGGGTCCTACAATGAGCAGTTCTTC. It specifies CASKGGTGSYNEQFF.

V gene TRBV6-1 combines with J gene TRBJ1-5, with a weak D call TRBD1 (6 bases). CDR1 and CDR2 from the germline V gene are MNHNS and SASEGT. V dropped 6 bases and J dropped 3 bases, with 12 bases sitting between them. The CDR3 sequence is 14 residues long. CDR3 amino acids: CASSVRGSNQPQHF. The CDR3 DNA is TGTGCCAGCAGCGTCAGGGGATCCAATCAGCCCCAGCATTTT.

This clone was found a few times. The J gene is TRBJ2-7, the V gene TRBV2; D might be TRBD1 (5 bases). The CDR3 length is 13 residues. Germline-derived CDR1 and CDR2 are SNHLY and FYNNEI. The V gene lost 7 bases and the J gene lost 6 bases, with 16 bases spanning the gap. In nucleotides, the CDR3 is TGTGCCAGCACTACAAGGACACCTCCCGAGCAGTACTTC. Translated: CASTTRTPPEQYF.

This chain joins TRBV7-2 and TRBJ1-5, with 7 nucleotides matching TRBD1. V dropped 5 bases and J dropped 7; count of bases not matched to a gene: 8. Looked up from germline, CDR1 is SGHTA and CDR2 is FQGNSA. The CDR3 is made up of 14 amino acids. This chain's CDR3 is CASSPRQGGQPQHF. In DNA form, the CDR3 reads TGTGCCAGCAGCCCGAGACAGGGAGGGCAGCCCCAGCATTTT.

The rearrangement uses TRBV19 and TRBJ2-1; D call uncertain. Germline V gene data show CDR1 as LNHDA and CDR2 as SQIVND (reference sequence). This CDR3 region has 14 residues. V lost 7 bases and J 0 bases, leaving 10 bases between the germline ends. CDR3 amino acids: CASTSEGSYNEQFF. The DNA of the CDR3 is TGTGCCAGTACCTCGGAAGGCTCCTACAATGAGCAGTTCTTC.

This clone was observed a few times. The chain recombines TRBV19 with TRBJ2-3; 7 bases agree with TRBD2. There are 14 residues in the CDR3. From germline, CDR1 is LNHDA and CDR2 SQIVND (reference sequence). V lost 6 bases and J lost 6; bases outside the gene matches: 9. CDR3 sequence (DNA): TGTGCCAGTAGGAGCGGGACTACTCTGGATACGCAGTATTTT. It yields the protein CASRSGTTLDTQYF.

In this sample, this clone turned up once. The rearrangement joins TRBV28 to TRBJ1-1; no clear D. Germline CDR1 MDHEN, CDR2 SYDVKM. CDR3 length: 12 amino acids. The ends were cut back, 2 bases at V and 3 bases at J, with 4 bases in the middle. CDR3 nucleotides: TGTGCCAGCAGTTTAGGGTACACTGAAGCTTTCTTT. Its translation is CASSLGYTEAFF.

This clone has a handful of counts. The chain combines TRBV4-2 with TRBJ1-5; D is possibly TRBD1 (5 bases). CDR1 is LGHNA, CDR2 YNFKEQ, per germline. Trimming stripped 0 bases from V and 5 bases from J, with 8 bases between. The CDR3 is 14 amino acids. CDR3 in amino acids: CASSQDTGDQPQHF. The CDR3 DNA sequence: TGTGCCAGCAGCCAAGATACGGGGGATCAGCCCCAGCATTTT.

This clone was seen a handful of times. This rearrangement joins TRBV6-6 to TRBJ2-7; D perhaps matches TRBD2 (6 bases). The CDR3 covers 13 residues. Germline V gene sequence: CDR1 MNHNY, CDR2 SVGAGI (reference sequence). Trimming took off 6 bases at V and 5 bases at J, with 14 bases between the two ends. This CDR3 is CASRGGHPNEQYF. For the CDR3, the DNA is TGTGCCAGCAGGGGAGGACATCCAAACGAGCAGTACTTC.

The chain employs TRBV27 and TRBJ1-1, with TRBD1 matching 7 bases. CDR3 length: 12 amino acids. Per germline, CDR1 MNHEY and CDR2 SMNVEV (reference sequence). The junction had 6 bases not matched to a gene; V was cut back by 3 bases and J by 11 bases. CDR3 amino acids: CASSFQQGRAFF. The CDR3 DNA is TGTGCCAGCAGTTTTCAACAGGGGAGGGCTTTCTTT.

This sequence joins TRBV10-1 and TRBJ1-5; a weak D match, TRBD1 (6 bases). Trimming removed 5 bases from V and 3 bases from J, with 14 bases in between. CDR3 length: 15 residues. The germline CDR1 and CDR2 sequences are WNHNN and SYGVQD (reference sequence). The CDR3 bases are TGCGCCAGCAGTTACTACAGGGATGACAATCAGCCCCAGCATTTT. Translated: CASSYYRDDNQPQHF.

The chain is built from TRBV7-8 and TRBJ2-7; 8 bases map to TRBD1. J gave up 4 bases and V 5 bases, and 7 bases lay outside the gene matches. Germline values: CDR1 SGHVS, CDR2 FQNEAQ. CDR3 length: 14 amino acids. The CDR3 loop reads CASSKDRAGYEQYF. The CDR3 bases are TGTGCCAGCAGCAAGGACAGGGCGGGTTACGAGCAGTACTTC. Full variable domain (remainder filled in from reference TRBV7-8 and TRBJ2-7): GAGVSQSPRYKVAKRGQDVALRCDPISGHVSLFWYQQALGQGPEFLTYFQNEAQLDKSGLPSDRFFAERPEGSVSTLKIQRTQQEDSAVYLCASSKDRAGYEQYFGPGTRLTVT.

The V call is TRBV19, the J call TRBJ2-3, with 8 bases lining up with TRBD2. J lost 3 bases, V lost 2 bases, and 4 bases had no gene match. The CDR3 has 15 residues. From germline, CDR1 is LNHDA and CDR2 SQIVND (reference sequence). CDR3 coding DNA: TGTGCCAGTAGTATAAGTGTAGCGGGGACAGATACGCAGTATTTT. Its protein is CASSISVAGTDTQYF.

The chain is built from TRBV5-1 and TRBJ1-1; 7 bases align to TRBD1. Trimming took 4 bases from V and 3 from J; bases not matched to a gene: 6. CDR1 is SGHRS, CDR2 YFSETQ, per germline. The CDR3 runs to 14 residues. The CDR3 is CASSPPGGYTEAFF. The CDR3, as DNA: TGCGCCAGCAGCCCCCCAGGGGGGTACACTGAAGCTTTCTTT.

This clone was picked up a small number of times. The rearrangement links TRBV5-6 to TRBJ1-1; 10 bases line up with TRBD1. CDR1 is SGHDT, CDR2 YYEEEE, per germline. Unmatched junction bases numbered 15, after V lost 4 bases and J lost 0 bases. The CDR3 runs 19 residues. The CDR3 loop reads CASSLYEFRDRGLNTEAFF. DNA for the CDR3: TGTGCCAGCAGCCTATACGAATTCCGGGACAGGGGCCTGAACACTGAAGCTTTCTTT.

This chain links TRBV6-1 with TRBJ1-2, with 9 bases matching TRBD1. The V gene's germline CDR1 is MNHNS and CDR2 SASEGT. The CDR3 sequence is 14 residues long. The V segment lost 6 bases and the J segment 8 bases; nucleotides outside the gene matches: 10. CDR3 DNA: TGTGCCAGCAGCGGAGGGACAGGGCTCCGGGGCTACACCTTC. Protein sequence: CASSGGTGLRGYTF.

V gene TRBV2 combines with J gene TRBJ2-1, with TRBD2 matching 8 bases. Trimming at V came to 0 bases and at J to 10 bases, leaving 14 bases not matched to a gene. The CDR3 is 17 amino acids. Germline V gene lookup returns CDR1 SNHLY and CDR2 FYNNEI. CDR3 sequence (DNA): TGTGCCAGCAGTGAAGCGCTGGGACTAGGAGGCAGTCGGGAGCAGTTCTTC. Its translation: CASSEALGLGGSREQFF.

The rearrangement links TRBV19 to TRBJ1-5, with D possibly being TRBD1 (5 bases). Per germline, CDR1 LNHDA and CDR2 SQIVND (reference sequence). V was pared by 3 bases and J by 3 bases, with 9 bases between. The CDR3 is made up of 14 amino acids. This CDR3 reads CASSIGGNNQPQHF. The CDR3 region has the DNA TGTGCCAGTAGTATTGGGGGGAACAATCAGCCCCAGCATTTT.

The CDR3 region is CASSQGARSETQYF. The CDR3 DNA sequence: TGTGCCAGCAGCCAAGGGGCTAGGTCAGAGACCCAGTACTTC. The chain is built from TRBV14 and TRBJ2-5; D is unclear. Germline loops: CDR1 SGHDN, CDR2 FVKESK. V was cut by 1 base and J by 4 bases, with 10 bases left in between. CDR3 length equals 14 residues.

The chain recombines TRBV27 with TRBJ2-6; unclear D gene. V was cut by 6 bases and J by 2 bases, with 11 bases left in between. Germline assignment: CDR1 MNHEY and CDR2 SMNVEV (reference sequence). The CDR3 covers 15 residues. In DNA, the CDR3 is TGTGCCAGCAGCTTAATCCTTACTGGGGCCAACGTCCTGACTTTC. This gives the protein CASSLILTGANVLTF.